Below, 14 T cell receptor beta chains from the same sample are listed, as sequenced in a study of human T cells and chemical hapten exposure. Time point of the sample: patch test 1, 2 weeks after DPC sensitization. Treatment reported: therapeutic diphenylcyclopropenone sensitization with weekly scalp DPC. TCRdb re-derived calls from the RACE reads in MiXCR, one entry per CDR3 protein. The sample yields around 300,000 distinct CDR3 sequences, around 7% seen once. The sequences come from whole blood, collected in connection with sensitization to the hapten diphenylcyclopropenone (DPC). The receptor set was obtained from a woman aged 18-29 years with alopecia areata. Some clones in this sample may be carry-over from other donors' samples.

This clonotype has a handful of counts. Here the CDR3 reads CSVGLDSSTDTQYF. The CDR3 DNA reads TGCAGCGTTGGGCTAGACAGTAGCACAGATACGCAGTATTTT. This chain connects TRBV29-1 to TRBJ2-3, with a weak D call TRBD1 (5 bases). CDR1 and CDR2 from the germline V gene are SQVTM and ANQGSEA. Trimming pared 4 bases from V and 0 bases from J, leaving 11 bases between. The CDR3 is 14 amino acids.

This clonotype was observed a handful of times. The chain links TRBV6-9 to TRBJ2-7, with D tentatively TRBD1 or TRBD2 (5 bases each). Trimming took 2 bases from V and 3 from J, leaving 11 bases between them. This CDR3 region has 14 residues. Per the germline V gene, CDR1 is MNHGY and CDR2 is SVAAGI. CDR3 coding DNA: TGTGCCAGCAGTTATGTCGGGGCAATCTACGAGCAGTACTTC. Translated: CASSYVGAIYEQYF.

This clonotype was seen repeatedly, ten times or more. In nucleotides, the CDR3 is TGCAGCGTCACTAGCGGGGGCCATCAAGAGACCCAGTACTTC. Protein product: CSVTSGGHQETQYF. The chain is built from TRBV29-1 and TRBJ2-5, with 11 bases matching TRBD2. The junction had 5 bases not matched to a gene; V was cut back by 6 bases and J by 2 bases. Per the germline V gene, CDR1 is SQVTM and CDR2 is ANQGSEA. The CDR3 extends over 14 amino acids.

This clonotype was picked up a small number of times. The rearrangement links TRBV9 to TRBJ1-1; tentative D call: TRBD1 (6 bases). Per germline, CDR1 SGDLS and CDR2 YYNGEE. The V end lost 3 bases, the J end lost 5 bases, and 17 bases lay between the germline ends. This CDR3 is built from 15 residues. The CDR3 nucleotides are TGTGCCAGCAGCGATGAAAGGGGGTTGCGAACTGAAGCTTTCTTT. It specifies CASSDERGLRTEAFF.

The chain joins TRBV5-5 to TRBJ1-6; D gene unclear. There are 14 residues in the CDR3. V was trimmed by 2 bases and J by 6 bases, leaving 9 bases between them. Germline-derived CDR1 and CDR2 are SGHKS and YYEKEE (reference sequence). The CDR3 loop reads CASSFSYLNSPLHF. CDR3 coding DNA: TGTGCCAGCAGCTTCAGCTACCTTAATTCACCCCTCCACTTT.

The chain couples TRBV6-2 or TRBV6-3 to TRBJ2-3, with 8 bases matching TRBD2. J was trimmed by 2 bases and V by 4 bases; bases with no gene match: 8. Germline V lookup: CDR1 MNHEY, CDR2 SVGEGT. The CDR3 contains 16 residues. The CDR3 here is CASSSQKRGFTDTQYF. CDR3 DNA: TGTGCCAGCAGTTCCCAGAAGCGGGGGTTCACAGATACGCAGTATTTT.

This clonotype was counted at least ten times. CDR3 DNA: TGCGCCAGCAGCTTTGGGGACAGCCGTGAAGGGACCCAGTACTTC. Residues: CASSFGDSREGTQYF. V usage is TRBV5-1 and J usage is TRBJ2-5, with TRBD1 identical over 7 bases. The CDR3 has 15 residues. The V gene end was trimmed by 2 bases and the J gene end by 7 bases; junction bases not matched to a gene: 11. Looked up from germline, CDR1 is SGHRS and CDR2 is YFSETQ.

This clonotype has ten or more counts. The chain carries TRBV12-3 or TRBV12-4 and TRBJ2-5, with 13 bases that match TRBD2. V gave up 7 bases and J gave up 3 bases; unmatched junction bases: 11. The CDR3 spans 17 residues. The CDR3 spells CASTELGLAGEKETQYF. The CDR3 region has the DNA TGTGCCAGCACCGAATTAGGACTAGCGGGGGAGAAAGAGACCCAGTACTTC.

In its sample, this clonotype was seen a few times. The chain is built from TRBV7-9 and TRBJ1-4; maybe TRBD1 (5 bases). Deletions cut 5 bases from V and 4 bases from J, with 11 bases between. The CDR3 has 14 residues. CDR1 and CDR2 from the germline V gene are SEHNR and FQNEAQ (reference sequence). CDR3 nucleotides: TGTGCCAGCAGCCGGGGACTGAATAATGAAAAACTGTTTTTT. It encodes CASSRGLNNEKLFF.

V usage is TRBV5-1 and J usage is TRBJ2-6, with TRBD1 identical over 7 bases. CDR1 and CDR2 (germline): SGHRS, YFSETQ. Trimming at V came to 0 bases and at J to 0 bases, leaving 9 bases not matched to a gene. The CDR3 consists of 19 residues. Here the CDR3 DNA reads TGCGCCAGCAGCTTGGGGGACAGCAGATTTAACTCTGGGGCCAACGTCCTGACTTTC. Translated: CASSLGDSRFNSGANVLTF.

In this sample, this clonotype turned up a few times. The V and J genes are TRBV23-1 and TRBJ1-4; possibly TRBD1 for D (6 bases). TRBV23-1 is assigned to the ORF class and has an uncertain function. The V end lost 0 bases, the J end lost 8 bases, and 28 bases lay between the germline ends. The CDR3 consists of 20 residues. CDR3 DNA sequence: TGCGCCAGCAGTCAATCGTTCGGAGCCGGGACATCGTCCCGATGGGAAAAACTGTTTTTT. Amino acid sequence: CASSQSFGAGTSSRWEKLFF.

This clonotype was recorded at least ten times. The chain is built from TRBV21-1 and TRBJ2-1; no DNA check was done on the table's D call, TRBD1. TRBV21-1 is described as a pseudogene. The CDR3 consists of 16 residues. The CDR3 DNA is TGTGCCAGCAGCCCCCCCGGACCGGGACAGGTAGATGAGCAGTTCTTC. Translating it yields CASSPPGPGQVDEQFF.

The sample holds a few counts of this clonotype. The genes are TRBV20-1 and TRBJ2-1; D perhaps matches TRBD1 (5 bases). Germline V gives CDR1 DFQATT, CDR2 SNEGSKA (reference sequence). The V end was cut by 6 bases, the J end by 1 base, with 7 bases between. CDR3 length: 12 amino acids. CDR3 DNA: TGCAGTGCCGACAGATCCTACAATGAGCAGTTCTTC. Its translation is CSADRSYNEQFF.

V is TRBV10-3 and J is TRBJ2-7; perhaps D is TRBD1 or TRBD2 (5 bases each). V was pared by 3 bases and J by 0 bases, with 21 bases between. Germline values: CDR1 ENHRY, CDR2 SYGVKD. The CDR3 is 18 amino acids. The chain's CDR3 is CAISDPQGRRDGSYEQYF. Here the CDR3 DNA reads TGTGCCATCAGTGATCCCCAGGGACGCCGGGACGGCTCCTACGAGCAGTACTTC.